Sequencing of this TCR beta chain was carried out in a study of CD8 T cells in Susac syndrome. Turning to the study itself: Sequenced Susac syndrome patients included over 5 with active disease and about 8 who were in remission.

To note about this clonotype: Its cognate antigen is unknown.

Germline CDR1 GTSNPN, CDR2 SVGIG (reference sequence). The V end lost 7 bases, the J end lost 5 bases, and 15 bases lay between the germline ends. The CDR3 sequence is 13 residues long. Study-wide points: In its TCR sequencing and HLA analysis, the study acknowledged that the number of individuals was relatively small.

Each Susac syndrome patient had definite or probable disease by recently defined criteria. TEMRA cells were FACS-enriched, unlike CD8+ and CD4+ T cells, which were negatively isolated. RNA in amounts of roughly 0.5 to 1 ug was reverse transcribed with random hexamers. TCRdb re-analysed the immunoSEQ multiplex PCR reads in MiXCR, keeping a single row per CDR3 protein. This sample carries approximately 180,000 distinct CDR3 sequences, around 90% of them seen once, and the ten largest clones take about 0.1%. The chain is built from TRBV30 and TRBJ1-5; D might be TRBD1 (5 bases). The origin of this receptor is a human donor with Susac syndrome. Sequencing was carried out using CD4+ T cells from PBMCs. CDR3 residues: CAFQDSTHQPQHF. CDR3 nucleotides: TGTGCCTTCCAAGACAGTACTCATCAGCCCCAGCATTTT.